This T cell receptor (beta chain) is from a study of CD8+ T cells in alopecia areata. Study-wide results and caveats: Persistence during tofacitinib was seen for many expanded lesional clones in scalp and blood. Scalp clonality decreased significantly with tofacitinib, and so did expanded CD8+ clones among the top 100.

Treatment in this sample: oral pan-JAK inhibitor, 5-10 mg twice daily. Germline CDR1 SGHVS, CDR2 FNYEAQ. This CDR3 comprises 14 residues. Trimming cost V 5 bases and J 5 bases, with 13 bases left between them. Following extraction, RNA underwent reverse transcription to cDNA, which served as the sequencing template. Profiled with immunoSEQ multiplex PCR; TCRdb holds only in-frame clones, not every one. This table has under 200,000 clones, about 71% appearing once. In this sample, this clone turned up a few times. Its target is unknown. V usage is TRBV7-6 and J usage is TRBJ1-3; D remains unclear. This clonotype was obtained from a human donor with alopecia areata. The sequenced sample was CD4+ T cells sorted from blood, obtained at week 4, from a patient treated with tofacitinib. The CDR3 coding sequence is TGTGCCAGCAGCCCATCCCGGGATAGAAACACCATATATTTT. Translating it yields CASSPSRDRNTIYF. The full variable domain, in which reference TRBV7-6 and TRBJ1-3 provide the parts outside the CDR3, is GAGVSQSPRYKVTKRGQDVALRCDPISGHVSLYWYRQALGQGPEFLTYFNYEAQQDKSGLPNDRFSAERPEGSISTLTIQRTEQRDSAMYRCASSPSRDRNTIYFGEGSWLTVV.